The sequence of this T cell receptor beta chain was determined in a study of blood T cells in healthy people across ages. The sample providers were healthy Caucasian people from Russia, aged roughly 6 to 95. Each donor supplied around 10 milliliters of peripheral blood. Total RNA was isolated from each sample in quantities of at least 6 micrograms. Primers used in a second PCR of about 6 to 11 cycles were a sample-barcoded 5' primer and a J-beta primer mix. TCRdb re-called the 5' RACE reads through MiXCR, storing one row per CDR3 protein. The sample holds more than 600,000 distinct CDR3 sequences, 20% to 30% seen once. There are a few counts of this clonotype. CDR3 size: 14 residues. V gave up 1 base and J gave up 2 bases, with 9 bases separating them. Germline assignment: CDR1 SGHTA and CDR2 FQGTGA. The same specimen was also included in a second study, on T cells of mothers and their children.

Sequenced sample: blood. The chain couples TRBV7-3 to TRBJ2-7; a possible D gene is TRBD2 (5 bases). The receptor was isolated from a boy younger than 18 in good health. CDR3: CASSLRGSAYEQYF. The CDR3, as DNA: TGTGCCAGCAGCTTAAGAGGGAGTGCCTACGAGCAGTACTTC.